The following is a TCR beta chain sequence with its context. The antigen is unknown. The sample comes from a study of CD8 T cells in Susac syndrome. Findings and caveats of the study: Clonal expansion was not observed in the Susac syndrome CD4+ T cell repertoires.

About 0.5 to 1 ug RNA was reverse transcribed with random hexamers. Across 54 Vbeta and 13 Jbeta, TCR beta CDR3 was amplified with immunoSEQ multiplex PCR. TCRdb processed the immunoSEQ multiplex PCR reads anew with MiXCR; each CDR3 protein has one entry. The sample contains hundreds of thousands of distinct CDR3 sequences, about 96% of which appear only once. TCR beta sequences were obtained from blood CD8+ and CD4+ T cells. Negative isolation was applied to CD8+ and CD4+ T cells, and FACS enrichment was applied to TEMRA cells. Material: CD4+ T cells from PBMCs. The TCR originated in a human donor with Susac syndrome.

The CDR3 protein is CASSSTGRDQPQHF. As DNA, the CDR3 is TGTGCCAGCAGCTCGACAGGGAGGGATCAGCCCCAGCATTTT. V gene TRBV5-6 combines with J gene TRBJ1-5; 7 nucleotides line up with TRBD1. The germline gives CDR1 SGHDT, CDR2 YYEEEE. V lost 3 bases and J lost 5; bases outside the gene matches: 5. The CDR3 length is 14 residues.